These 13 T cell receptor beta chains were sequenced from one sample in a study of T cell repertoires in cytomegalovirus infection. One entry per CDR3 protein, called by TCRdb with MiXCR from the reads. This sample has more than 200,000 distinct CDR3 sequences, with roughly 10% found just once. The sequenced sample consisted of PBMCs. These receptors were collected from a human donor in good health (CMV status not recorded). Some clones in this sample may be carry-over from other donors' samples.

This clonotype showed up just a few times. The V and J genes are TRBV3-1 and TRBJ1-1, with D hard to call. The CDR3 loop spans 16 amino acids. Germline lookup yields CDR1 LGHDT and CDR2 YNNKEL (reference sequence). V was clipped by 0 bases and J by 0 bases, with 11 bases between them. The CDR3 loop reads CASSQDRSPMNTEAFF. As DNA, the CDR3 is TGTGCCAGCAGCCAAGATAGGAGCCCGATGAACACTGAAGCTTTCTTT. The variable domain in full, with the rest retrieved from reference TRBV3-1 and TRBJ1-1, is DTAVSQTPKYLVTQMGNDKSIKCEQNLGHDTMYWYKQDSKKFLKIMFSYNNKELIINETVPNRFSPKSPDKAHLNLHINSLELGDSAVYFCASSQDRSPMNTEAFFGQGTRLTVV.

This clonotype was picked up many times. CDR3 loop: CASSPTSLYNEQFF. The CDR3 DNA reads as TGTGCCAGCAGCCCTACTTCCTTATACAATGAGCAGTTCTTC. The chain couples TRBV7-3 to TRBJ2-1; D not certain. V was pared by 5 bases and J by 4 bases, with 12 bases between. The germline gives CDR1 SGHTA, CDR2 FQGTGA. The CDR3 totals 14 residues.

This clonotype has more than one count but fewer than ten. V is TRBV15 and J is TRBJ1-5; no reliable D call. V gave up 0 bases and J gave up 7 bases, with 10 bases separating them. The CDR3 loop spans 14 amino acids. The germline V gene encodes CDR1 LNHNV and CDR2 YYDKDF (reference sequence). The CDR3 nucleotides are TGTGCCACCAGCAGAGATCCGGGCGGGCAGCCCCAGCATTTT. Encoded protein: CATSRDPGGQPQHF.

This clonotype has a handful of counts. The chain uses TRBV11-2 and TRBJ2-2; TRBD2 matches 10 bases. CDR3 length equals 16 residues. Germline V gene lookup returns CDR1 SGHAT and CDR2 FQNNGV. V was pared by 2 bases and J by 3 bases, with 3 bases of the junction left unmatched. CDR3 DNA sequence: TGTGCCAGCAGCTTACTACTAGCGGGGTACACCGGGGAGCTGTTTTTT. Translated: CASSLLLAGYTGELFF. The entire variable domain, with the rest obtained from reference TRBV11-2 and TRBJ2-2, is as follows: EAGVAQSPRYKIIEKRQSVAFWCNPISGHATLYWYQQILGQGPKLLIQFQNNGVVDDSQLPKDRFSAERLKGVDSTLKIQPAKLEDSAVYLCASSLLLAGYTGELFFGEGSRLTVL.

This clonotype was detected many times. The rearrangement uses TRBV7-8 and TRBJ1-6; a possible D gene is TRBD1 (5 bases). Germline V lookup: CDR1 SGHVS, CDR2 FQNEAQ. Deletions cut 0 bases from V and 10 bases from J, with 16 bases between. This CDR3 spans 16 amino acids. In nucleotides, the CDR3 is TGTGCCAGCAGCTTAGCGTCGCTCCAGGGAAACTCACCCCTCCACTTT. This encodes CASSLASLQGNSPLHF.

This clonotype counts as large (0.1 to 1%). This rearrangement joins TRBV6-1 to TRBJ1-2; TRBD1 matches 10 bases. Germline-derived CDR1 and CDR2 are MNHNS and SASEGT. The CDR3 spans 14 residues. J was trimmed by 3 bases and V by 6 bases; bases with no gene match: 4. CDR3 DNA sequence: TGTGCCAGCAGGGACAGGGGGTTTGACTATGGCTACACCTTC. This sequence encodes CASRDRGFDYGYTF.

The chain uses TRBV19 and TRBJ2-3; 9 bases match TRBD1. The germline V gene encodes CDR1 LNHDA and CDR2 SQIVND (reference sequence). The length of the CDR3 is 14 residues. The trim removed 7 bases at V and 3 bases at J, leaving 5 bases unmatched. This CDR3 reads CASNDRGSTDTQYF. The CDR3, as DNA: TGTGCCAGTAATGACAGGGGGTCGACAGATACGCAGTATTTT.

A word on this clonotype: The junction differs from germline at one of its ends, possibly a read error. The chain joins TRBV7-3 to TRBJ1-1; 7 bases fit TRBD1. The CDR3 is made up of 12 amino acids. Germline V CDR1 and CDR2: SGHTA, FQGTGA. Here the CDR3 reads CASSSGDRETVF. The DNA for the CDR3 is TGTGCCAGCAGCAGCGGGGACAGAGAAACGGTCTTT.

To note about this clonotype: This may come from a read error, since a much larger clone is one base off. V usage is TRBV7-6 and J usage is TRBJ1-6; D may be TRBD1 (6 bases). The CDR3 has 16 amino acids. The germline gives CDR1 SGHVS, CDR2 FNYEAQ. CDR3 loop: CASSLGAGVSGSPLYF. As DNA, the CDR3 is TGTGCCAGCAGCTTAGGGGCAGGGGTTAGTGGATCACCCCTCTACTTT.

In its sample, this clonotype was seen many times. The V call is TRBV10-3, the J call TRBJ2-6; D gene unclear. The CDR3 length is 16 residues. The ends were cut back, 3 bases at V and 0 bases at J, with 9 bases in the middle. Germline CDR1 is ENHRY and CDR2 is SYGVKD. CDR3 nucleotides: TGTGCCATCAGTGACCCACAGCTCTCTGGGGCCAACGTCCTGACTTTC. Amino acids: CAISDPQLSGANVLTF.

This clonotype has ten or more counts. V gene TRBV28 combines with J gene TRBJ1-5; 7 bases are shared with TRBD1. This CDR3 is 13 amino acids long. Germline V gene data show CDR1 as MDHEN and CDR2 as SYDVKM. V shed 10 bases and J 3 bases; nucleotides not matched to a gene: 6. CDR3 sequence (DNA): TGTGCCACCCACGGACAGGTCAATCAGCCCCAGCATTTT. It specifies CATHGQVNQPQHF.

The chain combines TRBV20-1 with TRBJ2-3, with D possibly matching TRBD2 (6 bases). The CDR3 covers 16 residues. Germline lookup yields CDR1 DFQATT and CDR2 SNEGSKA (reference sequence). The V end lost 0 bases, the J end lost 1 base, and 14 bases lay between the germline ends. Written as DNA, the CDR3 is TGCAGTGCTAGAGATGCGGAGGGCTTCCGCACAGATACGCAGTATTTT. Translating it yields CSARDAEGFRTDTQYF.

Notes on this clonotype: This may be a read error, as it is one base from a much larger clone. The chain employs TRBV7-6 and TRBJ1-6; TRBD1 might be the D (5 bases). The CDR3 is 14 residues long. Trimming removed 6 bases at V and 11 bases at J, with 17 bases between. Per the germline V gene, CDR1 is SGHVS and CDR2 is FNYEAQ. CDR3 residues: CASRPPAGGPPLHF. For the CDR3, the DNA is TGTGCCAGCAGACCGCCCGCGGGGGGACCACCCCTCCACTTT.